These T cell receptor beta chains were read from a single sample in a study of blood T cell repertoires in COVID-19. Measured with immunoSEQ multiplex PCR; TCRdb has only the in-frame clones, and not every one. Of approximately 290,000 clones in the sample, 84% were seen once. Sequences were obtained from peripheral blood. The source of these receptors is a person aged 65 to 79 with COVID-19, enrolled during active disease. CDR3s include the opening cysteine and the closing phenylalanine or tryptophan. D genes are given only for firm matches. Some rows mark clone size as missing; the rest say once, few, many or name a class of expanded clone.

J,V,length,size,D,DNA,CDR3
TRBJ2-1,TRBV5-5,15,-,-,TGTGCCAGCAGCTTGCTCGGGGACTCCTACAATGAGCAGTTCTTC,CASSLLGDSYNEQFF
TRBJ2-2,TRBV6-5,14,-,-,TGTGCCAGCACCCCCTCCGGAGTCGCCGGGGAGCTGTTTTTT,CASTPSGVAGELFF
TRBJ2-2,TRBV6-5,15,-,-,TGTGCCAGCAAAATACTAGTAGCGAACACCGGGGAGCTGTTTTTT,CASKILVANTGELFF
TRBJ1-2,TRBV28,15,once,-,TGTGCCAGCAGGCAACAGGGCGCGTCTAACTATGGCTACACCTTC,CASRQQGASNYGYTF
TRBJ2-5,TRBV5-1,14,-,-,TGCGCCAGCACCCAGGGTGGCAGCCAAGAGACCCAGTACTTC,CASTQGGSQETQYF
TRBJ2-3,TRBV5-4,14,-,-,TGTGCCAGCAGCCACTCAGGGTACACAGATACGCAGTATTTT,CASSHSGYTDTQYF
TRBJ2-4,TRBV28,19,once,-,TGTGCCAGCAGTCAATTGAGGTCCGCCCCGGACAGTGTCTTTTCCCACGGCTACTTC,CASSQLRSAPDSVFSHGYF
TRBJ2-5,TRBV7-2,15,-,-,TGTGCCAGCAGCTTAGGTCGGGGTAGTTGGGAGACCCAGTACTTC,CASSLGRGSWETQYF
TRBJ2-5,TRBV6-2/TRBV6-3,16,-,TRBD2,TGTGCCAGCAGTTACTCGCGACTAGCGCGGCAAGAGACCCAGTACTTC,CASSYSRLARQETQYF
TRBJ2-7,TRBV5-1,14,-,-,TGCGCCAGCAGCCCTGACGGGAACTCCTACGAGCAGTACTTC,CASSPDGNSYEQYF
TRBJ2-3,TRBV9,17,-,TRBD2,TGTGCCAGCAGCGTAGATGGACTAGCGGGAGTGAAAGATACGCAGTATTTT,CASSVDGLAGVKDTQYF
TRBJ1-5,TRBV19,15,-,TRBD1,TGTGCCAGTAGTATAGTTCAGGGGGCGAGACAGCCCCAGCATTTT,CASSIVQGARQPQHF
TRBJ2-2,TRBV29-1,13,-,-,TGCAGCGTTGGGGTAGGGGGCACCGGGGAGCTGTTTTTT,CSVGVGGTGELFF
TRBJ1-1,TRBV6-5,15,-,TRBD1,TGTGCCAGCAGTTGGACAGGGGGACAGGGCACTGAAGCTTTCTTT,CASSWTGGQGTEAFF
TRBJ1-2,TRBV28,11,-,TRBD1,TGTGCCAGCAGTTCCGGGACAGGGAGGACCTTC,CASSSGTGRTF
TRBJ1-5,TRBV28,15,-,-,TGTGCCAGCAGTTTTTTAGGAGGCTTCAATCAGCCCCAGCATTTT,CASSFLGGFNQPQHF
TRBJ1-6,TRBV9,15,few,TRBD1,TGTGCCAGCAGCTCTTCGGGACAGAGTAATTCACCCCTCCACTTT,CASSSSGQSNSPLHF
TRBJ2-5,TRBV4-2,15,-,TRBD2,TGTGCCAGCAGCCAGCTAGCGGGAGAGGGGGAGACCCAGTACTTC,CASSQLAGEGETQYF
TRBJ1-1,TRBV4-1,17,-,-,TGCGCCAGCAGCCAATACGACAGGCCCCCAGGGAACACTGAAGCTTTCTTT,CASSQYDRPPGNTEAFF
TRBJ2-3,TRBV7-2,12,-,-,TGTGCCAGCAGCTCACTACCAGATACGCAGTATTTT,CASSSLPDTQYF
TRBJ2-1,TRBV6-2/TRBV6-3,16,-,TRBD1,TGTGCCAGCAGTTACCCAGGAGGGACAGGGGGTAATGAGCAGTTCTTC,CASSYPGGTGGNEQFF
TRBJ2-1,TRBV5-1,16,-,TRBD2,TGCGCCAGCAGCTTGGGTGTACTAGCGGGAGAAAATGAGCAGTTCTTC,CASSLGVLAGENEQFF
TRBJ1-5,TRBV11-2,13,-,-,TGTGCCAGCAGCTTATCAGGGTATCAGCCCCAGCATTTT,CASSLSGYQPQHF
TRBJ2-7,TRBV7-8,17,-,TRBD2,TGTGCCAGCAGCTTAGCGACGGGAGCGGGAGGGCCCTACGAGCAGTACTTC,CASSLATGAGGPYEQYF
TRBJ1-5,TRBV6-5,14,few,TRBD1,TGTGCCAGCATTCCGGGACAGGAAGGTCAGCCCCAGCATTTT,CASIPGQEGQPQHF
TRBJ2-1,TRBV12-3/TRBV12-4,10,-,-,TGTGCCAGCAGTTATGCGGCCCCGGTCTTC,CASSYAAPVF
TRBJ2-2,TRBV7-2,13,-,-,TGTGCCAGCAGCTCGTCGAACACCGGGGAGCTGTTTTTT,CASSSSNTGELFF
TRBJ2-3,TRBV29-1,17,once,TRBD1,TGCAGCGTTGAATACCGTACAGGGGGAGGTGGGACAGATACGCAGTATTTT,CSVEYRTGGGGTDTQYF
TRBJ1-2,TRBV29-1,8,-,-,TGCAGCGTTGACGGTGACACCTTC,CSVDGDTF
TRBJ2-2,TRBV19,15,-,-,TGTGCCAGTAGTCCCCAAGGGGTTAACACCGGGGAGCTGTTTTTT,CASSPQGVNTGELFF
TRBJ1-6,TRBV4-3,14,once,-,TGCGCCAGCAGCCAAGATTGGAGGGATTCACCCCTCCACTTT,CASSQDWRDSPLHF
TRBJ2-4,TRBV11-2,15,-,-,TGTGCCAGCAGCTCCCCCGGGTTAGCCAAAAACATTCAGTACTTC,CASSSPGLAKNIQYF
TRBJ2-2,TRBV20-1,11,-,-,TGCAGTGCTATGCGTACCGGGGAGCTGTTTTTT,CSAMRTGELFF
TRBJ2-5,TRBV9,13,-,-,TGTGCCAGCAGCGGGGCGGGGCAAGAGACCCAGTACTTC,CASSGAGQETQYF
TRBJ2-7,TRBV19,15,-,TRBD1,TGTGCCAGTGCCGGACAGGGTGAAGGGTCCTACGAGCAGTACTTC,CASAGQGEGSYEQYF
TRBJ2-7,TRBV21-1,14,-,-,TGTGCCAGCACCACATTAGACAGGGGATACGAGCAGTACTTC,CASTTLDRGYEQYF
TRBJ2-3,TRBV11-3,15,few,-,TGTGCCAGCAGCACCGACTCCTCCCACACAGATACGCAGTATTTT,CASSTDSSHTDTQYF
TRBJ1-6,TRBV2,15,-,TRBD1,TGTGCCAGCAGTGGGAGACAGGGGTTAGGTTCACCCCTCCACTTT,CASSGRQGLGSPLHF
TRBJ2-1,TRBV12-3/TRBV12-4,13,-,TRBD2,TGTGCCAGCAGTTCTCGGGGGGAGGATGAGCAGTTCTTC,CASSSRGEDEQFF
TRBJ2-4,TRBV4-3,17,once,TRBD2,TGCGCCAGCAGCCAAACAGAACTAGCGGGAGCCAAAAACATTCAGTACTTC,CASSQTELAGAKNIQYF
TRBJ1-5,TRBV7-2,15,-,-,TGTGCCAGCAGCTCCCATGGAGGGCTCAATCAGCCCCAGCATTTT,CASSSHGGLNQPQHF
TRBJ1-5,TRBV5-1,14,-,-,TGCGCCAGCAGCTTGTTGGGTCCGGGTCAGCCCCAGCATTTT,CASSLLGPGQPQHF
TRBJ1-6,TRBV19,16,-,TRBD1,TGTGCCAGTAGTCCGAACTGGGACAGGGGGCGGTCACCCCTCCACTTT,CASSPNWDRGRSPLHF
TRBJ2-5,TRBV3-1/TRBV3-2,14,-,TRBD2,TGTGCCAGCAGCCTATTCCGTAGCGGGGAGGCCCAGTACTTC,CASSLFRSGEAQYF
TRBJ2-1,TRBV6-5,13,-,TRBD2,TGTGCCAGCAGTACCGGACTAGCGCTGTTTCAGTTCTTC,CASSTGLALFQFF
TRBJ1-1,TRBV19,15,once,TRBD1,TGTGCCAGCCGGGACAGGGAAGCCTGGAACACTGAAGCTTTCTTT,CASRDREAWNTEAFF
TRBJ2-2,TRBV25-1,17,-,TRBD2,TGTGCCAGCAGTGAATCCCTAGCGGGGTACTTCACCGGGGAGCTGTTTTTT,CASSESLAGYFTGELFF
TRBJ1-4,TRBV6-1,14,once,TRBD1,TGTGCCAGCAGTGAAGGACAGGGAGGTGAAAAACTGTTTTTT,CASSEGQGGEKLFF
TRBJ2-1,TRBV5-1,15,-,TRBD2,TGCGCCAGCACCCCATCGAGACTAGCGGGAAATGAGCAGTTCTTC,CASTPSRLAGNEQFF
TRBJ1-4,TRBV18,15,-,TRBD1,TGTGCCAGCTCACCCGTCCAGGGGGCGGTTGAAAAACTGTTTTTT,CASSPVQGAVEKLFF
TRBJ2-2,TRBV13,14,-,TRBD2,TGTGCCAGCAGGCTAGCGGGGGGGCCCGGGGAGCTGTTTTTT,CASRLAGGPGELFF
TRBJ2-2,TRBV6-4,14,-,-,TGTGCCAGCAGAGCGGACAGAAACACCGGGGAGCTGTTTTTT,CASRADRNTGELFF